The clone carrying this T cell receptor beta chain has a single count. Its antigen remains unidentified. The protocol was immunoSEQ multiplex PCR, while the TCRdb copy is restricted to in-frame clones and leaves out a portion. The sample lists over a million clones; 95% to 97% were seen once. This specimen belongs to a study of shared clonotypes between healthy human individuals. The study, taken as a whole, reports: Four donors shared about 4.5% of their naive CD4 clonotypes. When compared with the clonotypes that were shared by all four sorted-subset donors, the non-shared clonotypes turned out to have lower generation probabilities.

The donor population consisted of healthy HIV-negative adults with no recent acute infections or vaccinations. This CDR3 spans 14 amino acids. Trimming pared 2 bases from V and 3 bases from J, leaving 11 bases between. CDR1 and CDR2 (germline): SGHTA, FQGNSA. This clonotype was obtained from a man aged 30-40 years in good health. The sequencing input was naive CD4+ T cells sorted from blood. Subset specified: CD45RA+ positively selected. V is TRBV7-2 and J is TRBJ2-7; no clear D. The CDR3 nucleotides are TGTGCCAGCAGCTTATTATCAGGATTCTACGAGCAGTACTTC. Translated, it gives CASSLLSGFYEQYF.